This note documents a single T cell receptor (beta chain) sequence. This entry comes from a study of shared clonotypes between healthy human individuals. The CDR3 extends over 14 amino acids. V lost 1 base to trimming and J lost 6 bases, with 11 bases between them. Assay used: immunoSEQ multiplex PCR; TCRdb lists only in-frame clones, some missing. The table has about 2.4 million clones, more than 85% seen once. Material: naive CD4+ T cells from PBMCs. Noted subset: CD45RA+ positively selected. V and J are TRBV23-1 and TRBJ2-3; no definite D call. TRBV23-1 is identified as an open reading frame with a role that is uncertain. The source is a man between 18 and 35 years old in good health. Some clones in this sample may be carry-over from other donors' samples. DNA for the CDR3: TGCGCCAGCAGTCAATGCGAGGCGGTGGATACGCAGTATTTT. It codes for CASSQCEAVDTQYF.